This T cell receptor beta chain appears in the sequencing data of a study of CD8+CD57+ T cells in acquired aplastic anemia. This clonotype has more than one count but fewer than ten. The germline V and J ends were trimmed by 9 bases and 4 bases, with 15 bases remaining between them. From germline, CDR1 is LNHDA and CDR2 SQIVND (reference sequence). The CDR3 spans 13 residues. According to the study, genomic DNA was the template for TCR beta VDJ and CDR3 profiling. TCRdb re-derived calls from the reads in MiXCR, one entry per CDR3 protein. The sample yields tens of thousands of distinct CDR3 sequences, roughly 54% seen once.

The sample comprised sorted CD4+, CD8+, or CD8+CD57+ T cells (not recorded which) from PBMCs. This chain joins TRBV19 and TRBJ1-1; D call uncertain. This receptor was obtained from a human donor in good health, serving as a control. CDR3 protein: CASAPNPGTEAFF. The CDR3 region has the DNA TGTGCCAGCGCCCCCAATCCCGGCACTGAAGCTTTCTTT.